Presented here are 8 T cell receptor beta chains from one specimen sequenced in a study of regulatory T cells in long-lasting Graves disease. HTBI primers from iRepertoire and Arm-PCR of CDR3 regions yielded the TCR beta libraries. One entry per CDR3 protein results from TCRdb running MiXCR on the multiplex PCR reads. In the table there are about 620,000 distinct CDR3 sequences, around 17% of which are singletons. Time point described: newly diagnosed GD, antithyroid drugs for less than 3 months. Construction of the TCR library relied on RNA isolated from PBMCs. Another study also made use of these data, one on T cells in Graves' hyperthyroidism and ophthalmopathy.

Sequencing was performed on peripheral blood mononuclear cells (PBMCs), taken at new diagnosis, from a patient treated with antithyroid drugs. All receptors come from a woman in her twenties or thirties with Graves disease.

V and J are TRBV20-1 and TRBJ2-5, with D tentatively TRBD1 (5 bases). The V gene's germline CDR1 is DFQATT and CDR2 SNEGSKA (reference sequence). Between the trimmed V and J ends, which lost 7 bases and 1 base, there was a span of 7 bases. The CDR3 totals 11 residues. The DNA for the CDR3 is TGCAGTGGACAGCTCCAAGAGACCCAGTACTTC. Residues: CSGQLQETQYF.

This clonotype was seen repeatedly, ten times or more. This chain joins TRBV10-2 and TRBJ1-5; D is unclear. V lost 8 bases to trimming and J lost 0 bases, with 14 bases between them. The CDR3 contains 15 residues. Germline assignment: CDR1 WSHSY and CDR2 SAAADI. CDR3 bases: TGCGCCAGCGGACCTGACGAGGATAGCAATCAGCCCCAGCATTTT. Translation gives CASGPDEDSNQPQHF.

Many counts were recorded for this clonotype. The genes are TRBV7-9 and TRBJ1-2; D unresolved. CDR1 is SEHNR and CDR2 is FQNEAQ in the germline V gene (reference sequence). V was trimmed by 7 bases and J by 5 bases, leaving 17 bases between them. The CDR3 totals 14 residues. CDR3 in DNA: TGTGCCAGCACCCCCACGGGTATAGTTTATGGCTACACCTTC. Its translation is CASTPTGIVYGYTF.

This clonotype was recorded a few times. The chain has TRBV30 and TRBJ2-3; D is possibly TRBD1 (5 bases). V shed 2 bases and J shed 3 bases, with 9 bases lying between them. CDR3 length: 13 amino acids. Germline V CDR1 and CDR2: GTSNPN, SVGIG (reference sequence). CDR3 residues: CAWSKTATDTQYF. The CDR3 DNA follows: TGTGCCTGGAGTAAGACAGCAACAGATACGCAGTATTTT.

J is TRBJ2-2 and V is TRBV6-1; 9 positions agree with TRBD2. The CDR3 loop spans 15 amino acids. Per germline, CDR1 MNHNS and CDR2 SASEGT. With 7 bases clipped from V and 6 bases from J, the junction kept 9 bases outside the gene matches. This CDR3 reads CASNRGAGGSGELFF. The CDR3 DNA reads as TGTGCCAGCAACAGGGGAGCGGGAGGATCCGGGGAGCTGTTTTTT.

The table lists this clonotype with a few counts. This sequence joins TRBV2 and TRBJ1-2; D is uncertain. This CDR3 is 11 amino acids long. V was trimmed by 8 bases and J by 5 bases, leaving 9 bases between them. Germline V lookup: CDR1 SNHLY, CDR2 FYNNEI. CDR3 region: CASLGPYGYTF. The CDR3 nucleotides are TGTGCCAGCTTGGGCCCTTATGGCTACACCTTC.

This rearrangement joins TRBV5-1 to TRBJ1-2; 7 bases fit TRBD1. This CDR3 is 13 amino acids long. CDR1 and CDR2 from the germline V gene are SGHRS and YFSETQ. J gave up 8 bases and V 5 bases, and 9 bases lay outside the gene matches. Here the CDR3 reads CASSQQGREGYTF. The CDR3 DNA sequence: TGCGCCAGCAGTCAACAGGGGAGAGAAGGCTACACCTTC.

Only a few counts were recorded for this clonotype. The chain employs TRBV7-9 and TRBJ1-4; TRBD1 matches at 9 bases. The CDR3 runs 16 residues. V trimming: 1 base; J trimming: 8 bases; junction bases outside the gene matches: 8. Germline V lookup: CDR1 SEHNR, CDR2 FQNEAQ (reference sequence). The CDR3 DNA follows: TGTGCCAGCAGCTTAGTGTACAGGGGGCTGGCGGAAAAACTGTTTTTT. This encodes CASSLVYRGLAEKLFF.